A selection of T cell receptor beta chains follows, all from one sample in a study of blood T cells in healthy people across ages. One entry per CDR3 protein, called by TCRdb with MiXCR from the 5' RACE reads. The sample carries roughly 650,000 distinct CDR3 sequences, 32% recorded once. Sequencing used blood. The receptors originated from a woman aged 80 or older in good health. CDR3s include the opening cysteine and the closing phenylalanine or tryptophan. A D gene is named only where the DNA matches it firmly. Clone size, where shown, is once, few, many, or a class for clones that have expanded.

v_call: TRBV20-1; j_call: TRBJ2-7; d_call: TRBD2; clone_size: -; cdr3_aa: CSAGRTSGAPYEQYF; cdr3_nt: TGCAGTGCTGGTAGGACTAGCGGGGCCCCCTACGAGCAGTACTTC
v_call: TRBV20-1; j_call: TRBJ1-4; d_call: -; clone_size: -; cdr3_aa: CSARTRGRGEKLFF; cdr3_nt: TGCAGTGCTAGAACTCGGGGTCGTGGTGAAAAACTGTTTTTT
v_call: TRBV6-5; j_call: TRBJ2-5; d_call: TRBD2; clone_size: many; cdr3_aa: CASSYSPLAGVETQYF; cdr3_nt: TGTGCCAGCAGTTACTCACCCCTAGCGGGGGTGGAGACCCAGTACTTC
v_call: TRBV20-1; j_call: TRBJ1-4; d_call: TRBD1; clone_size: few; cdr3_aa: CSAITGQGRGEKLFF; cdr3_nt: TGCAGTGCTATCACTGGACAGGGCAGAGGTGAAAAACTGTTTTTT
v_call: TRBV11-2; j_call: TRBJ2-1; d_call: TRBD2; clone_size: many; cdr3_aa: CASSLDSGGRFYNEQFF; cdr3_nt: TGTGCCAGCAGCTTAGATAGCGGGGGCCGCTTCTACAATGAGCAGTTCTTC
v_call: TRBV27; j_call: TRBJ2-7; d_call: TRBD1; clone_size: many; cdr3_aa: CASSSDRGPRSEQYF; cdr3_nt: TGTGCCAGCAGTTCCGACAGGGGGCCCCGCTCCGAGCAGTACTTC
v_call: TRBV6-2/TRBV6-3; j_call: TRBJ2-7; d_call: TRBD2; clone_size: -; cdr3_aa: CASSYGPSGSYEQYF; cdr3_nt: TGTGCCAGCAGTTACGGGCCTAGCGGATCATACGAGCAGTACTTC
v_call: TRBV29-1; j_call: TRBJ1-5; d_call: -; clone_size: -; cdr3_aa: CSVAGEYQPQHF; cdr3_nt: TGCAGCGTTGCGGGGGAATATCAGCCCCAGCATTTT
v_call: TRBV5-1; j_call: TRBJ2-3; d_call: TRBD2; clone_size: many; cdr3_aa: CASSLRTSGLSAGDTQYF; cdr3_nt: TGCGCCAGCAGCCTTCGGACTAGCGGTTTGAGCGCTGGAGATACGCAGTATTTT
v_call: TRBV12-3/TRBV12-4; j_call: TRBJ1-3; d_call: -; clone_size: -; cdr3_aa: CASSLVSGTIYF; cdr3_nt: TGTGCCAGCAGTTTAGTCTCTGGAACCATATATTTT
v_call: TRBV6-2/TRBV6-3; j_call: TRBJ2-2; d_call: -; clone_size: -; cdr3_aa: CATSGRTLVTTGELFF; cdr3_nt: TGTGCCACCTCGGGACGGACCCTCGTTACTACCGGGGAGCTGTTTTTT
v_call: TRBV24-1; j_call: TRBJ2-1; d_call: TRBD2; clone_size: many; cdr3_aa: CATSDLAGGLQFF; cdr3_nt: TGTGCCACCAGTGATTTAGCGGGGGGCCTCCAGTTCTTC
v_call: TRBV15; j_call: TRBJ2-1; d_call: -; clone_size: many; cdr3_aa: CATSRDRGSYNEQFF; cdr3_nt: TGTGCCACCAGCAGAGACAGGGGCTCCTACAATGAGCAGTTCTTC
v_call: TRBV7-9; j_call: TRBJ2-7; d_call: TRBD1; clone_size: -; cdr3_aa: CASSSRGPGYEQYF; cdr3_nt: TGTGCCAGCAGCTCCAGGGGGCCCGGGTACGAGCAGTACTTC
v_call: TRBV5-4; j_call: TRBJ2-5; d_call: -; clone_size: many; cdr3_aa: CASSPETQTQYF; cdr3_nt: TGTGCCAGCAGCCCCGAGACCCAGACCCAGTACTTC
v_call: TRBV15; j_call: TRBJ2-3; d_call: TRBD2; clone_size: many; cdr3_aa: CATSSGGGADTQYF; cdr3_nt: TGTGCCACCTCTAGCGGGGGGGGGGCAGATACGCAGTATTTT
v_call: TRBV4-3; j_call: TRBJ2-1; d_call: -; clone_size: -; cdr3_aa: CASSQDRGHEQFF; cdr3_nt: TGCGCCAGCAGCCAAGATCGAGGGCATGAGCAGTTCTTC
v_call: TRBV20-1; j_call: TRBJ2-5; d_call: -; clone_size: many; cdr3_aa: CSARVRPGRTMPNQETQYF; cdr3_nt: TGCAGTGCTAGAGTTCGACCGGGACGGACAATGCCAAACCAAGAGACCCAGTACTTC
v_call: TRBV5-1; j_call: TRBJ2-7; d_call: -; clone_size: many; cdr3_aa: CASSLGHLTYEQYF; cdr3_nt: TGCGCCAGCAGCTTGGGACATTTAACCTACGAGCAGTACTTC
v_call: TRBV7-2; j_call: TRBJ1-4; d_call: -; clone_size: few; cdr3_aa: CASSIPGGKLFF; cdr3_nt: TGTGCCAGCAGCATCCCCGGGGGAAAACTGTTTTTT
v_call: TRBV6-1; j_call: TRBJ2-7; d_call: -; clone_size: many; cdr3_aa: CASSEAGGAYEQYF; cdr3_nt: TGTGCCAGCAGTGAAGCCGGCGGGGCGTACGAGCAGTACTTC
v_call: TRBV10-3; j_call: TRBJ1-1; d_call: TRBD1; clone_size: -; cdr3_aa: CAISWDRGDEAFF; cdr3_nt: TGTGCCATCAGTTGGGACAGGGGCGATGAAGCTTTCTTT
v_call: TRBV5-1; j_call: TRBJ2-5; d_call: -; clone_size: many; cdr3_aa: CASALAGTNQETQYF; cdr3_nt: TGCGCCAGCGCCCTGGCGGGCACGAATCAAGAGACCCAGTACTTC
v_call: TRBV29-1; j_call: TRBJ2-3; d_call: -; clone_size: many; cdr3_aa: CSVVIGRGGDTQYF; cdr3_nt: TGCAGCGTTGTTATCGGACGGGGAGGAGATACGCAGTATTTT
v_call: TRBV14; j_call: TRBJ2-3; d_call: -; clone_size: -; cdr3_aa: CASSQADRRPTDTQYF; cdr3_nt: TGTGCCAGCAGCCAAGCGGACAGAAGACCCACAGATACGCAGTATTTT
v_call: TRBV3-1; j_call: TRBJ2-3; d_call: TRBD2; clone_size: few; cdr3_aa: CASSQDPNGGLGQYF; cdr3_nt: TGTGCCAGCAGCCAAGATCCGAACGGGGGGTTGGGGCAGTATTTT
v_call: TRBV12-3/TRBV12-4; j_call: TRBJ2-3; d_call: -; clone_size: -; cdr3_aa: CASRSRSLRTDVEYF; cdr3_nt: TGTGCCAGCCGGTCTAGGAGTTTAAGAACAGATGTGGAATATTTT
v_call: TRBV7-2; j_call: TRBJ1-2; d_call: -; clone_size: -; cdr3_aa: CAGRTAGVASYDYTF; cdr3_nt: TGTGCCGGCAGAACAGCAGGGGTCGCGAGCTATGACTACACCTTC
v_call: TRBV11-2; j_call: TRBJ2-5; d_call: -; clone_size: -; cdr3_aa: CASSSKRLGSGTYNEQYF; cdr3_nt: TGTGCCAGCAGCTCCAAAAGGTTAGGTAGCGGAACCTACAATGAGCAGTACTTC
v_call: TRBV7-3; j_call: TRBJ2-3; d_call: TRBD2; clone_size: many; cdr3_aa: CASSLSRTSGGTDTQYF; cdr3_nt: TGTGCCAGCAGCTTAAGCCGGACTAGCGGGGGCACAGATACGCAGTATTTT
v_call: TRBV10-3; j_call: TRBJ2-1; d_call: -; clone_size: -; cdr3_aa: CGTQGGHTRGDEQFF; cdr3_nt: TGTGGCACTCAAGGTGGACACACTAGGGGGGATGAGCAGTTCTTC
v_call: TRBV4-1; j_call: TRBJ1-1; d_call: -; clone_size: many; cdr3_aa: CASSQETVANTEAFF; cdr3_nt: TGCGCCAGCAGCCAAGAGACAGTGGCGAACACTGAAGCTTTCTTT
v_call: TRBV7-7; j_call: TRBJ2-1; d_call: TRBD2; clone_size: many; cdr3_aa: CASSPEVILAGQEQFF; cdr3_nt: TGTGCTAGCAGCCCCGAAGTAATTCTAGCGGGGCAAGAGCAGTTCTTC
v_call: TRBV6-5; j_call: TRBJ2-1; d_call: -; clone_size: many; cdr3_aa: CASSYFQTRGGEQFF; cdr3_nt: TGTGCCAGCAGTTACTTTCAGACTAGGGGGGGTGAGCAGTTCTTC
v_call: TRBV7-2; j_call: TRBJ2-7; d_call: -; clone_size: -; cdr3_aa: CASSLGGLSYEHYF; cdr3_nt: TGTGCCAGCAGCTTAGGCGGGCTCTCCTACGAGCACTACTTC
v_call: TRBV7-2; j_call: TRBJ2-5; d_call: TRBD2; clone_size: -; cdr3_aa: CVSSSRRSGGSQETQYF; cdr3_nt: TGTGTCAGCAGCTCAAGGCGTAGCGGGGGAAGCCAAGAGACCCAGTACTTC
v_call: TRBV27; j_call: TRBJ2-3; d_call: TRBD1; clone_size: once; cdr3_aa: CASSPGAPPGQGVVLPISTDTQYF; cdr3_nt: TGTGCCAGCAGCCCAGGGGCCCCCCCGGGACAGGGGGTTGTTCTACCTATTAGCACAGATACGCAGTATTTT
v_call: TRBV28; j_call: TRBJ2-5; d_call: -; clone_size: -; cdr3_aa: CASSWTGPSHEQYF; cdr3_nt: TGTGCCAGCAGTTGGACGGGACCGAGCCATGAGCAGTACTTC
v_call: TRBV7-9; j_call: TRBJ2-5; d_call: -; clone_size: many; cdr3_aa: CASSLDLPGTWETQYF; cdr3_nt: TGTGCCAGCAGCTTAGATTTGCCAGGGACATGGGAGACCCAGTACTTC
v_call: TRBV3-1; j_call: TRBJ2-1; d_call: -; clone_size: -; cdr3_aa: CASSQDSQYRETQFF; cdr3_nt: TGCGCCAGCAGCCAAGATTCCCAGTATCGGGAGACCCAGTTCTTC
v_call: TRBV6-6; j_call: TRBJ2-7; d_call: -; clone_size: many; cdr3_aa: CASSYSGPTRRDEQYF; cdr3_nt: TGTGCCAGCAGTTACTCGGGCCCCACTCGGAGGGACGAGCAGTACTTC